The table lists the clone carrying this TCR beta chain with a few counts. Its antigen is not known. This specimen belongs to a study of blood T cells in healthy people across ages. V shed 0 bases and J shed 8 bases, with 12 bases lying between them. Germline V gives CDR1 SGHRS, CDR2 YFSETQ. The CDR3 totals 14 residues. A second roughly 6 to 11 cycle PCR used barcoded and J-beta primers. TCRdb fed the 5' RACE reads into MiXCR, producing one record per CDR3 protein. The sample contains some 930,000 distinct CDR3 sequences, 25% to 30% of which appear only once. Study observations and caveats: One million T cells yielded diversity estimates that were considered underestimates.

This sample was shared with a second study, whose subject was T cells of mothers and their children. Turning to that study: Sample barcodes and 2-4 random nucleotides were added by the M1S primer of the second PCR.

The sequenced sample was blood. The sequence came from a woman between 40 and 50 years old in good health. This chain connects TRBV5-1 to TRBJ2-1; a weak D match, TRBD1 (6 bases). CDR3 loop: CASSLGSQGYEQFF. CDR3 sequence (DNA): TGCGCCAGCAGCTTGGGTTCTCAGGGGTATGAGCAGTTCTTC.